This is a list of T cell receptor beta chains from one sample in a study of CD8 T cells in Susac syndrome. TCRdb re-called the immunoSEQ multiplex PCR reads with MiXCR, one entry per CDR3 protein. The table lists approximately 190,000 distinct CDR3 sequences, more than 90% of them singletons, with more than 0.08% in the top ten. Sequenced material: CD4+ T cells from PBMCs. These receptors all stem from a human donor with Susac syndrome. Both conserved end residues are part of each CDR3. Fields, in order: clone size, V gene, J gene, D gene, CDR3 protein, CDR3 DNA. The D gene is left open where the match is weak. Only some rows state a clone size, as once, few, many or a class for expanded clones.

NA	TRBV12-5	TRBJ2-3	TRBD2	CASGSSGTITDTQYF	TGTGCTAGTGGTTCCAGCGGGACTATCACAGATACGCAGTATTTT
NA	TRBV28	TRBJ1-6	TRBD1	CASSDRVSAPLHF	TGTGCCAGCAGTGACAGGGTATCGGCACCCCTCCACTTT
few	TRBV11-3	TRBJ2-1	TRBD1	CASSLYRDRDNEQFF	TGTGCCAGCAGCTTGTACCGGGACAGGGACAATGAGCAGTTCTTC
NA	TRBV20-1	TRBJ2-5	TRBD2	CSGSRLAGRQETQYF	TGCAGTGGGAGCAGGCTAGCGGGCCGCCAAGAGACCCAGTACTTC
NA	TRBV5-1	TRBJ1-2	TRBD1	CASSFRQGDGYTF	TGCGCCAGCAGCTTTCGACAGGGGGATGGCTACACCTTC
NA	TRBV20-1	TRBJ2-2	TRBD2	CSARESSGGPNTGELFF	TGCAGTGCTAGAGAATCTAGCGGGGGGCCCAACACCGGGGAGCTGTTTTTT
NA	TRBV30	TRBJ1-2	NA	CAWSSGGEHGYTF	TGTGCCTGGAGTTCCGGGGGGGAGCATGGCTACACCTTC
NA	TRBV24-1	TRBJ2-3	TRBD2	CATSIGAGAHTDTQYF	TGTGCCACCAGCATTGGAGCGGGGGCCCACACAGATACGCAGTATTTT
NA	TRBV30	TRBJ1-2	TRBD1	CACLDRATF	TGTGCCTGTCTGGACAGGGCGACCTTC
NA	TRBV5-1	TRBJ2-7	NA	CASSSTASSYEQYF	TGCGCCAGCAGCTCGACAGCAAGCTCCTACGAGCAGTACTTC
NA	TRBV29-1	TRBJ2-4	NA	CSVEISAWNIQYF	TGCAGCGTCGAAATATCGGCATGGAACATTCAGTACTTC
NA	TRBV29-1	TRBJ2-1	TRBD1	CSPGTVNNEQFF	TGCAGCCCAGGGACAGTCAACAATGAGCAGTTCTTC
NA	TRBV21-1	TRBJ2-1	NA	CASSKEAGGRSSYNEQFF	TGTGCCAGCAGCAAGGAGGCGGGAGGGCGGAGCTCCTACAATGAGCAGTTCTTC
NA	TRBV20-1	TRBJ2-3	TRBD2	CSARDIAGGRGDTQYF	TGCAGTGCTAGAGATATAGCGGGGGGCAGGGGAGATACGCAGTATTTT
NA	TRBV19	TRBJ2-5	NA	CASSTYRAETQYF	TGTGCCAGTAGTACTTACAGGGCAGAGACCCAGTACTTC
NA	TRBV12-3/TRBV12-4	TRBJ1-6	NA	CASSLQSPGSPLHF	TGTGCCAGCAGTTTGCAGTCTCCTGGATCACCCCTCCACTTT
NA	TRBV24-1	TRBJ1-2	NA	CATSDLRAGKRYGYTF	TGTGCCACCAGTGATTTACGGGCCGGAAAACGATATGGCTACACCTTC
once	TRBV24-1	TRBJ1-2	NA	CATSDGPYYGYTF	TGTGCCACCAGTGACGGACCTTACTATGGCTACACCTTC
NA	TRBV4-1	TRBJ1-2	TRBD1	CASSLDRGYYGYTF	TGCGCCAGCAGCCTGGACAGGGGCTACTATGGCTACACCTTC
NA	TRBV7-6	TRBJ2-7	NA	CASSLARTYEQYF	TGTGCCAGCAGCTTAGCACGGACCTACGAGCAGTACTTC
NA	TRBV20-1	TRBJ2-3	NA	CSAYSGTFQDTQYF	TGCAGTGCCTATAGCGGTACTTTCCAGGATACGCAGTATTTT
NA	TRBV10-3	TRBJ1-1	NA	CAISESRGNTEAFF	TGTGCCATCAGTGAGTCGCGGGGCAACACTGAAGCTTTCTTT
NA	TRBV9	TRBJ1-2	TRBD1	CASSVLGQDYGYTF	TGTGCCAGCAGCGTACTGGGACAGGACTATGGCTACACCTTC